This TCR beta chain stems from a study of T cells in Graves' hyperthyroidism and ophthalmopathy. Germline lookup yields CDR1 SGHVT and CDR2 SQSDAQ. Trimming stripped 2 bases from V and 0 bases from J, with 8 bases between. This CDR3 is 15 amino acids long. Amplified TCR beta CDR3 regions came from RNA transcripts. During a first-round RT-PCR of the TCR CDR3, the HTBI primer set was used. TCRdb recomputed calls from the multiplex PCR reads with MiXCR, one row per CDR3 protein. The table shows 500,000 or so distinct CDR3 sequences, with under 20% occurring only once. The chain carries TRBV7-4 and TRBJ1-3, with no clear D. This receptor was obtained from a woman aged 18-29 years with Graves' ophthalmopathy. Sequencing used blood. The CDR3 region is CASSLTWPSGNTIYF. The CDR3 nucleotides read TGTGCCAGCAGCTTAACCTGGCCCTCTGGAAACACCATATATTTT.